The text below deals with one TCR beta chain. This CDR3 spans 17 amino acids. CDR1 is LNHNV and CDR2 is YYDKDF in the germline V gene (reference sequence). The V gene lost 5 bases and the J gene lost 0 bases, with 18 bases spanning the gap. This entry is derived from a study of blood T cell repertoires in COVID-19. As processed by the authors: By means of reference gene primer amplification, nucleated cell counts were estimated. Profiling relied on immunoSEQ multiplex PCR, and the TCRdb table lists in-frame clones only, not all of them. D and trimming come from the DNA, and the V and J calls and clone size come from that table. The table lists under 300,000 clones, roughly 86% of them singletons, with around 0.78% in the top ten.

The clonotype comes from a woman aged 25-40 years with acute or convalescent COVID-19. The chain joins TRBV15 to TRBJ2-3; no clear D. The specimen was peripheral blood. The CDR3 sequence: CATSALGGASSTDTQYF. The CDR3 nucleotides read TGTGCCACCAGCGCTCTAGGCGGAGCCTCTAGCACAGATACGCAGTATTTT.